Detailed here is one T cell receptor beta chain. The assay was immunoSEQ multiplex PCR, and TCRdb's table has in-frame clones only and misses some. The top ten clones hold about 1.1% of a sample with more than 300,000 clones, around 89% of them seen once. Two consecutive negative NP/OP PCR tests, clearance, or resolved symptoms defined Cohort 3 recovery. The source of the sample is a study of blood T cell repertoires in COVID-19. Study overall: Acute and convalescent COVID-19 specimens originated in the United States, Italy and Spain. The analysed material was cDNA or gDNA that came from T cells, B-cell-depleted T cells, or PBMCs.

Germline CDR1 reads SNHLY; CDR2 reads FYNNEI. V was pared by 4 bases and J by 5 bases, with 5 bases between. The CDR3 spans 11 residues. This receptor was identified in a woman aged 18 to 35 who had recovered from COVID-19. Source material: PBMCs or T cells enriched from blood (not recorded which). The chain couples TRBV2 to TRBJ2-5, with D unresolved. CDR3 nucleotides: TGTGCCAGCAGTGTATCGGAGACCCAGTACTTC. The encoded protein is CASSVSETQYF.